This T cell receptor beta chain was profiled in a study of blood T cell repertoires in COVID-19. Study overall: Spain, Italy and the United States supplied samples that represented acute and convalescent COVID-19. T cells, B-cell-depleted T cells, or PBMCs supplied cDNA or gDNA.

Data came from immunoSEQ multiplex PCR; TCRdb stores just in-frame clones and leaves some out. The table includes a few hundred thousand clones, 80% to 90% detected once. Germline V gives CDR1 SGHDT, CDR2 YYEEEE. The CDR3 contains 14 residues. Trimming shortened V by 4 bases and J by 8 bases, and 18 bases separated the two germline ends. This chain uses TRBV5-6 with TRBJ1-2; weak D call: TRBD1 (5 bases). Sequenced sample: peripheral blood. The receptor comes from a man in his fifties with active or convalescent COVID-19. CDR3 region: CASSPRQRPGGYTF. Here the CDR3 DNA reads TGTGCCAGCAGCCCCCGACAGAGGCCTGGGGGCTACACCTTC.